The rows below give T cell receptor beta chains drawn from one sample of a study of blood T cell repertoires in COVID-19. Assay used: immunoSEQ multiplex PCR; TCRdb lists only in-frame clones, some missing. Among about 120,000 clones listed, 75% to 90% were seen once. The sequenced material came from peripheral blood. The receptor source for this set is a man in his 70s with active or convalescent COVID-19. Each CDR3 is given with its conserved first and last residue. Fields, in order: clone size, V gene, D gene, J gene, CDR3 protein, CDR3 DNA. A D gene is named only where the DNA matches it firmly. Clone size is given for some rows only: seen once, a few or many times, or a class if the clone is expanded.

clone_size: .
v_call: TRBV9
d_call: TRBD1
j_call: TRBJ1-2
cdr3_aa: CASSGRDRTTLYTF
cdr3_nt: TGTGCCAGCAGCGGCCGGGACAGGACGACCCTCTACACCTTC

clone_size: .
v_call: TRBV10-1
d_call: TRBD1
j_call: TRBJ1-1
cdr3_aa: CARIGQGCTEAFF
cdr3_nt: TGCGCCAGAATAGGACAGGGATGTACTGAAGCTTTCTTT

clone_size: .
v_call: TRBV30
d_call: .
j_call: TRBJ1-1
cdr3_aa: CAWGGAKVSNTEAFF
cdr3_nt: TGTGCCTGGGGGGGGGCCAAGGTTTCCAACACTGAAGCTTTCTTT

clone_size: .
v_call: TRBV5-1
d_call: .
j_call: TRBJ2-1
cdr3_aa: CASSVTGPRNEQFF
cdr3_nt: TGCGCCAGCAGCGTGACAGGTCCGCGAAATGAGCAGTTCTTC

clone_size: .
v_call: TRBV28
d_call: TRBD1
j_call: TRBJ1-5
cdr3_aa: CASSLWTGGSTNQPQHF
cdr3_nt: TGTGCCAGCAGTCTTTGGACAGGGGGCTCGACCAATCAGCCCCAGCATTTT

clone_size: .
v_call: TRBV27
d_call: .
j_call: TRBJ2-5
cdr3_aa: CASSPLLNWETQYF
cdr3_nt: TGTGCCAGCAGCCCCCTCCTGAACTGGGAGACCCAGTACTTC

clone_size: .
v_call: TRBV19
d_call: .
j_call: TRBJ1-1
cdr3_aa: CASSPQGWGTEAFF
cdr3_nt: TGTGCCAGTAGCCCACAGGGCTGGGGCACTGAAGCTTTCTTT

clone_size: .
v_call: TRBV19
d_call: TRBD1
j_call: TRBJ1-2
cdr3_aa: CASRKTTGGVGYTF
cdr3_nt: TGTGCCAGTAGGAAAACGACAGGGGGTGTTGGCTACACCTTC

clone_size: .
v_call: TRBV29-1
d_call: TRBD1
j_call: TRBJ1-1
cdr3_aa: CSSVQGMNTEAFF
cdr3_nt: TGCAGCTCAGTACAGGGGATGAACACTGAAGCTTTCTTT

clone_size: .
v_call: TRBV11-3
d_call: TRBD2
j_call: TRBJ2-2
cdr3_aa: CASSLTSSSVGELFF
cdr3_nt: TGTGCCAGCAGCCTGACTAGCAGTTCGGTCGGGGAGCTGTTTTTT

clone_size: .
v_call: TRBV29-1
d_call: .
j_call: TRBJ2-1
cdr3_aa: CSVLGQGLDEQFF
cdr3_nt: TGCAGCGTCCTGGGGCAGGGACTCGATGAGCAGTTCTTC

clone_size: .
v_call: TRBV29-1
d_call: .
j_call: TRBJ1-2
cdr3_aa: CSVEDRSGVYGYTF
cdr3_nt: TGCAGCGTTGAAGATCGCTCCGGGGTTTATGGCTACACCTTC

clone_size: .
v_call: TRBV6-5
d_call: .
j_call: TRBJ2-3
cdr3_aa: CASTPQTDTQYF
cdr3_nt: TGTGCCAGCACCCCCCAGACAGATACGCAGTATTTT

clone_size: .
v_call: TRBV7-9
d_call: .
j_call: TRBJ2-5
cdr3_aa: CASSLGPYRGTQYF
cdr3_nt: TGTGCCAGCAGCTTAGGCCCCTACCGAGGGACCCAGTACTTC

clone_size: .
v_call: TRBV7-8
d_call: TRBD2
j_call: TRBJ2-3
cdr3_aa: CASSPTGREGYF
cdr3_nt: TGTGCCAGCAGCCCAACGGGGAGGGAGGGGTATTTT

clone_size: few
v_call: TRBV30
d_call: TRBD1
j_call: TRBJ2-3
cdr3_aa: CASDRGRGDTQYF
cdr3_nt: TGTGCCTCGGACAGGGGGCGCGGAGATACGCAGTATTTT

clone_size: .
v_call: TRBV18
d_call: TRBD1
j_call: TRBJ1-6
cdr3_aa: CASSAGTGGDSPLHF
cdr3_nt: TGTGCCAGCTCAGCCGGGACAGGGGGCGACTCACCCCTCCACTTT

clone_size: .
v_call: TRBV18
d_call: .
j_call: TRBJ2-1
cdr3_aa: CASSPPQRSSYNEQFF
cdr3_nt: TGTGCCAGCTCACCACCGCAGCGGAGTTCCTACAATGAGCAGTTCTTC

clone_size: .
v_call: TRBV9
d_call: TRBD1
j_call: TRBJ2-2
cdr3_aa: CASSVAKQGRTGELFF
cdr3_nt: TGTGCCAGCAGCGTAGCTAAACAGGGGCGCACCGGGGAGCTGTTTTTT

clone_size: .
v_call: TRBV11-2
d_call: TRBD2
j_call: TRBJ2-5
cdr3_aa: CASSLEGLAVLQETQYF
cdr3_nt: TGTGCCAGCAGCTTAGAAGGACTAGCGGTCCTCCAAGAGACCCAGTACTTC

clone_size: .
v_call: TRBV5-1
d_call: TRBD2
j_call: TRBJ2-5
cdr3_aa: CASSSAPGLAGGPSGETQYF
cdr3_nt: TGCGCCAGCAGCTCTGCACCGGGACTAGCGGGAGGGCCCTCCGGGGAGACCCAGTACTTC

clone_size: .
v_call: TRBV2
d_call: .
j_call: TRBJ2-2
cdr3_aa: CASSDRATTGELFF
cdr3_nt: TGTGCCAGCAGTGACAGGGCGACCACCGGGGAGCTGTTTTTT

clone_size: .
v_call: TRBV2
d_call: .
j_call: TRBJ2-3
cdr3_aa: CATRDSGADTQYF
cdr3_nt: TGTGCCACCCGGGACTCGGGCGCAGATACGCAGTATTTT

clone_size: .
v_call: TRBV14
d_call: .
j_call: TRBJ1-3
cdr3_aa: CASSVRQSSGNTIYF
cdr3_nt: TGTGCCAGCAGCGTACGACAGAGCTCTGGAAACACCATATATTTT

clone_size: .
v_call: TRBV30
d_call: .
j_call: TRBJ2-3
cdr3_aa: CAWSVGNRESTDTQYF
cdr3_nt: TGTGCCTGGAGTGTGGGGAACAGGGAGTCCACAGATACGCAGTATTTT

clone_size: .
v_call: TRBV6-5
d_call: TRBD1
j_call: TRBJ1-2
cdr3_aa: CASSPGQGREGYTF
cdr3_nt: TGTGCCAGCAGTCCTGGACAGGGTCGGGAAGGCTACACCTTC

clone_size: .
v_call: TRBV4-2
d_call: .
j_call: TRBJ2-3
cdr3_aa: CASSPTAGQETDTQYF
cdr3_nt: TGTGCCAGCAGCCCAACAGCGGGACAGGAAACAGATACGCAGTATTTT

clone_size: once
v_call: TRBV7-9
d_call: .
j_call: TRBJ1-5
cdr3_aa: CASSPTVGNQPQHF
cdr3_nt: TGTGCCAGCAGCCCGACAGTAGGCAATCAGCCCCAGCATTTT

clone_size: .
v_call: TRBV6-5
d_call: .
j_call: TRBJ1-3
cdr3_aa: CASIPGPNRNTIYF
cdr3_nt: TGTGCCAGCATCCCAGGGCCAAATAGAAACACCATATATTTT

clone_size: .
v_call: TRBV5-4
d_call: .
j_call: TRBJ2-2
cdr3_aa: CASSLAAGAGELFF
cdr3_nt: TGTGCCAGCAGCTTGGCCGCGGGTGCCGGGGAGCTGTTTTTT

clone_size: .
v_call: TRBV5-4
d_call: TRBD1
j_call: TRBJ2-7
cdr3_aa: CASRRTGGSYEQYF
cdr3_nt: TGTGCCAGCAGGCGGACAGGGGGATCCTACGAGCAGTACTTC

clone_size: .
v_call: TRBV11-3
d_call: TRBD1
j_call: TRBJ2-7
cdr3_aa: CASSLGQGGSYEQYF
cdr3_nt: TGTGCCAGCAGCTTAGGACAGGGGGGCTCCTACGAGCAGTACTTC

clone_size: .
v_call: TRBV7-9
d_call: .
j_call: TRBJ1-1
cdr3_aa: CASSQVSRANTEAFF
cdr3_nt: TGTGCCAGCAGCCAGGTATCGAGGGCGAACACTGAAGCTTTCTTT

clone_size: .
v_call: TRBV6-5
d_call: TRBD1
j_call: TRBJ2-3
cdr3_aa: CASSYSRTGGTDTQYF
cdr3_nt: TGTGCCAGCAGTTACTCGAGGACAGGGGGAACAGATACGCAGTATTTT

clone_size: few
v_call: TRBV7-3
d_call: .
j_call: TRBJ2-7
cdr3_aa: CASSLKQGPSYEQYF
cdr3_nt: TGTGCCAGCAGCTTAAAACAGGGCCCCTCCTACGAGCAGTACTTC

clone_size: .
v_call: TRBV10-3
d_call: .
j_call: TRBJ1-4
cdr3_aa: CATMTVRSEKLFF
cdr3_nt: TGTGCCACCATGACAGTACGAAGCGAAAAACTGTTTTTT

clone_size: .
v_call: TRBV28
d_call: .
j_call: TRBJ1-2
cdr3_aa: CASSFARNYGYTF
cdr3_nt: TGTGCCAGCAGTTTTGCCAGAAACTATGGCTACACCTTC

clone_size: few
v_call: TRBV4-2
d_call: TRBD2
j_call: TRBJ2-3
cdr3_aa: CASSQTRGGSADTQYF
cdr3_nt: TGTGCCAGCAGCCAAACACGGGGCGGGAGCGCAGATACGCAGTATTTT

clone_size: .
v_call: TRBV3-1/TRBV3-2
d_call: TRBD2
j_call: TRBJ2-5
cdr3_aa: CASSQVSRLAGAGETQYF
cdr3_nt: TGTGCCAGCAGCCAAGTCTCACGACTAGCGGGAGCCGGAGAGACCCAGTACTTC

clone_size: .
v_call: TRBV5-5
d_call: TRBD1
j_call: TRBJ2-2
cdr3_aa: CASSYGTGNTGELFF
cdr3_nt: TGTGCCAGCAGCTACGGGACAGGGAACACCGGGGAGCTGTTTTTT

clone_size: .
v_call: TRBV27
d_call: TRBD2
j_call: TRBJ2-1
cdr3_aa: CASSSYTSGRINNEQFF
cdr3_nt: TGTGCCAGCAGTTCTTATACTAGCGGGAGGATCAACAATGAGCAGTTCTTC

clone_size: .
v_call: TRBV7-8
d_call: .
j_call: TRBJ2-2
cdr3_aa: CASSLVSGFAGGELFF
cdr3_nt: TGTGCCAGCAGCTTAGTATCAGGCTTTGCGGGCGGGGAGCTGTTTTTT

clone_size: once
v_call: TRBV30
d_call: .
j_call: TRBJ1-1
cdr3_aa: CAWSKGEDTEAFF
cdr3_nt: TGTGCCTGGAGTAAAGGGGAGGACACTGAAGCTTTCTTT

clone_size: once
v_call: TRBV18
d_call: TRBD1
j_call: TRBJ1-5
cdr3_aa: CASLPGTDNQPQHF
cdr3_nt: TGTGCCAGCCTCCCCGGGACAGACAATCAGCCCCAGCATTTT

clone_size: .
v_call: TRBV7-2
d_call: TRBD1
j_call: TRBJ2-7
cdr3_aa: CASSRDRSYEQYF
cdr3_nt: TGTGCCAGCAGCCGGGACAGATCCTACGAGCAGTACTTC

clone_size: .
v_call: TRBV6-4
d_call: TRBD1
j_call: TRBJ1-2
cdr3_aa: CASSEQGVGGYTF
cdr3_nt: TGTGCCAGCAGTGAACAGGGGGTTGGTGGCTACACCTTC

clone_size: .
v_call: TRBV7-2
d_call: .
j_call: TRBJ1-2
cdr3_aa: CASSLRNRDGYTF
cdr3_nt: TGTGCCAGCAGCTTACGAAACAGGGATGGCTACACCTTC

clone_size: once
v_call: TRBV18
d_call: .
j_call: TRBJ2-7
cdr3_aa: CASSPLGGLNEQYF
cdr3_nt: TGTGCCAGCTCACCGTTGGGGGGGCTCAACGAGCAGTACTTC

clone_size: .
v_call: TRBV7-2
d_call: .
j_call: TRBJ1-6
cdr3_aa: CASSLGQNSPLHF
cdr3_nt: TGTGCCAGCAGCTTAGGACAGAATTCACCCCTCCACTTT

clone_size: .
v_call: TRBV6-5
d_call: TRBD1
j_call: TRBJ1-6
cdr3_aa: CASTLTGVNSPLHF
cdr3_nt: TGTGCCAGCACCTTGACAGGGGTGAATTCACCCCTCCACTTT

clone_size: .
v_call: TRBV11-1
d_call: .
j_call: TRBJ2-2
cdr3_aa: CASTQGYTGELFF
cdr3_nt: TGTGCCAGCACCCAGGGGTACACCGGGGAGCTGTTTTTT

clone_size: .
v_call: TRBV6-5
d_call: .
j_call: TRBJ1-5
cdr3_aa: CASSQRDGDQPQHF
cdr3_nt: TGTGCCAGCAGCCAAAGAGACGGGGATCAGCCCCAGCATTTT

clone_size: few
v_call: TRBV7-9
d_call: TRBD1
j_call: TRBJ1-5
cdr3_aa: CASSPGGFGNQPQHF
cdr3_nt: TGTGCCAGCAGTCCAGGGGGTTTTGGCAATCAGCCCCAGCATTTT

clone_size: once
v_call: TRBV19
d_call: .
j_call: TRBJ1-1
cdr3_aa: CASWPSRDIMNTEAFF
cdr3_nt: TGTGCCTCTTGGCCGTCCCGGGACATTATGAACACTGAAGCTTTCTTT

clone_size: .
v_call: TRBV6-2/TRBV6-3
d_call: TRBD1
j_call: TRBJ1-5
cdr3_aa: CASSYWQGAASNQPQHF
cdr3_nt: TGTGCCAGCAGTTACTGGCAGGGGGCCGCGAGCAATCAGCCCCAGCATTTT